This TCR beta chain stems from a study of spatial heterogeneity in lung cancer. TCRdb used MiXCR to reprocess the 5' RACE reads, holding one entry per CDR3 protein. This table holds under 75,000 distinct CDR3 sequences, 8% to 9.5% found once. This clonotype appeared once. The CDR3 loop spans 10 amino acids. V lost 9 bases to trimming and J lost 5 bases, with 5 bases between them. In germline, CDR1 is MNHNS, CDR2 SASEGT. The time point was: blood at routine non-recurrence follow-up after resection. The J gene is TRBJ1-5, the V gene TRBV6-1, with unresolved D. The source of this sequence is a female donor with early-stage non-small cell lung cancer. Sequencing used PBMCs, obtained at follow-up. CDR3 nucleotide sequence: TGTGCCAGTTTTGATCAGCCCCAGCATTTT. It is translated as CASFDQPQHF.